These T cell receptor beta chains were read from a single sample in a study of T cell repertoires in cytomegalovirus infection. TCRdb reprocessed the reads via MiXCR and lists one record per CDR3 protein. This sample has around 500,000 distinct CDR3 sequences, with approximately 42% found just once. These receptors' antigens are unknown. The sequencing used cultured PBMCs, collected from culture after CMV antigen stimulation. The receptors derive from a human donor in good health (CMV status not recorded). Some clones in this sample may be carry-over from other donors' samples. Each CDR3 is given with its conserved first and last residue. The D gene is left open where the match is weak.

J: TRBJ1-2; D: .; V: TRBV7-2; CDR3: CASEGAAFYGYTF
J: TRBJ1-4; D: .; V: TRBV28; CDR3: CASNLGGGKLFF
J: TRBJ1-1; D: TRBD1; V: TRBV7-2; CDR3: CASSSGPDRGLNTEAFF
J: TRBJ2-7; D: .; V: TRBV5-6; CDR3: CASSWGTFSSYEQYF
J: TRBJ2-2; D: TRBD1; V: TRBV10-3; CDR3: CAISDPGQGSTGELFF
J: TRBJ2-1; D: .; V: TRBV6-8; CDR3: CASTQGGGGEQFF
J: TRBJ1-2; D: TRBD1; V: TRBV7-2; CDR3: CASSTRTGGYTF
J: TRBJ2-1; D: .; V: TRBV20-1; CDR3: CSAHPMAGASSYNEQFF
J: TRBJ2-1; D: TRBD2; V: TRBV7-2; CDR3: CASRFTAGSPFYEQFF
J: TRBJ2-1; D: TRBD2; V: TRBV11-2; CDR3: CASSRAALAGGLSSYNEQFF
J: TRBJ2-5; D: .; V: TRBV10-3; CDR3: CATQDKETQYF
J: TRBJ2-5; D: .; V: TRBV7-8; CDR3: CASSYYQETQYF
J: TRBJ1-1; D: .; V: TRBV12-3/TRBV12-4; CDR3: CASSFSRDTPGGTEAFF
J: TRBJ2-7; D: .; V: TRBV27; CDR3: CASSFGQGVYEQYF
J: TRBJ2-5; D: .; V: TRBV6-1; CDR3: CASSEGNWGSETQYF
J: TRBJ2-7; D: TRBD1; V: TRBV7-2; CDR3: CASSLRDRGWYEQYF
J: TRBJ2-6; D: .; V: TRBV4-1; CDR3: CASSHRLEPGPRRSGANVLTF
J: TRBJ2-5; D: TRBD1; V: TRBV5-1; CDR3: CASSSGTGGVETQYF
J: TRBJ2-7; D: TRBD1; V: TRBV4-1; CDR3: CASSQDYSGGLYEQYF
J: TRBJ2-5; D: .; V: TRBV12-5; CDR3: CASGSPQALETQYF
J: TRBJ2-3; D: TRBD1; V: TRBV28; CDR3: CASRPVTGTGISTDTQYF
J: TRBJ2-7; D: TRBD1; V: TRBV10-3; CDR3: CAISDPGQGIAEQYF
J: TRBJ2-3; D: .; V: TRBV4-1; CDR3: CASSQESGRRTDTQYF
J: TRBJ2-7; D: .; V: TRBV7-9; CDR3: CASSSWGLRSYEQYF
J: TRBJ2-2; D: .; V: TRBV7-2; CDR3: CASSLDAGDTGELFF
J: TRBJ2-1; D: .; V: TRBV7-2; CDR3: CASSSRRGEQFF
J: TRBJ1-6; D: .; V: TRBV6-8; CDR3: CASTSGYSPLHF
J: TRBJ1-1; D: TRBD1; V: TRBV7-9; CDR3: CASSSTVQGRGTEAFF
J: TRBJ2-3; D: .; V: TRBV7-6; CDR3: CASSPRGSGTDTQYF
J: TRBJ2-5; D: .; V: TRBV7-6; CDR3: CASSRTQGGTQYF
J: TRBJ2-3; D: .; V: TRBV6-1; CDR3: CASTIRALETDTQYF
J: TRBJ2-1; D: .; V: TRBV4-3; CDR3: CASSQDTGNYNEQFF
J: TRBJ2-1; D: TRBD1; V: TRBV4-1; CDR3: CASSHPPGQGTITYNEQFF
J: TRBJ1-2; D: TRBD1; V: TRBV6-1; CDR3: CASAGTGYLMGYTF
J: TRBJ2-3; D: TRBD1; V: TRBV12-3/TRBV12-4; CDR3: CASTGQSTDTQYF
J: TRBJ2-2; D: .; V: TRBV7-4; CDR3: CASSLSIANTGELFF